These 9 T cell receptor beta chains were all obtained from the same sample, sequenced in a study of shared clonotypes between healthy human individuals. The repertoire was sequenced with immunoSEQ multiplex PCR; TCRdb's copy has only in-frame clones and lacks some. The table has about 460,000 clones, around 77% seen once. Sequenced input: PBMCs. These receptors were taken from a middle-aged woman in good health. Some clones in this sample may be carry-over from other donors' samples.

CDR3 DNA sequence: TGCGCCAGCAGCCGCACCCAGCGGGAGGGTACGCAGTATTTT. As protein: CASSRTQREGTQYF. This chain uses TRBV4-1 with TRBJ2-3; TRBD2 aligns across 10 bases. The germline V gene has CDR1 MGHRA and CDR2 YSYEKL. The trim removed 4 bases at V and 8 bases at J, leaving 6 bases unmatched. The CDR3 length is 14 residues.

The CDR3 region is CASSERDEQYF. CDR3 coding DNA: TGCGCCAGCAGTGAAAGGGACGAGCAGTACTTC. The rearrangement links TRBV10-2 to TRBJ2-7; D gene uncertain. The CDR3 sequence is 11 residues long. Per the germline V gene, CDR1 is WSHSY and CDR2 is SAAADI. V was pared by 3 bases and J by 5 bases, with 5 bases between.

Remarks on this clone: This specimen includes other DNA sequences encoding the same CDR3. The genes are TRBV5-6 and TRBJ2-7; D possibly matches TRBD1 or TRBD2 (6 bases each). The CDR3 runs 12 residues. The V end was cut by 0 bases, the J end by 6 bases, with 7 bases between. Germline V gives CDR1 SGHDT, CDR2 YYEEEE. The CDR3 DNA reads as TGTGCCAGCAGCTTGGGGGGGGCCGAGCAGTACTTC. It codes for CASSLGGAEQYF.

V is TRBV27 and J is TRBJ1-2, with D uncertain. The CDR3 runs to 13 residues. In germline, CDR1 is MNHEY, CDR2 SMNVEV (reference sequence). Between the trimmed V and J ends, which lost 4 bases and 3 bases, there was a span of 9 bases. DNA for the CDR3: TGTGCCAGCAGTTCAGGACGGGACTATGGCTACACCTTC. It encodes CASSSGRDYGYTF.

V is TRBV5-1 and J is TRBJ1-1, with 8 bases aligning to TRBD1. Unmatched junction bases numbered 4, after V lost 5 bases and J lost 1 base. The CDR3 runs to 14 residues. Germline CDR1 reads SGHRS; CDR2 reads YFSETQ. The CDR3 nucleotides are TGCGCCAGCAGAGGACAGGGAGAGAACACTGAAGCTTTCTTT. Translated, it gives CASRGQGENTEAFF. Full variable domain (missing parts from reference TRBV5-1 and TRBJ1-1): KAGVTQTPRYLIKTRGQQVTLSCSPISGHRSVSWYQQTPGQGLQFLFEYFSETQRNKGNFPGRFSGRQFSNSRSEMNVSTLELGDSALYLCASRGQGENTEAFFGQGTRLTVV.

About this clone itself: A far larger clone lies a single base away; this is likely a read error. As DNA, the CDR3 is TGTGCCAGCAGCTTATCGACAGGGGCCGCAGGCGAAAAACTGTTTTTT. Translating gives CASSLSTGAAGEKLFF. The V and J genes are TRBV5-6 and TRBJ1-4; 8 positions match TRBD1. Per germline, CDR1 SGHDT and CDR2 YYEEEE. The CDR3 sequence is 16 residues long. V shed 2 bases, J shed 8 bases, and the junction held 11 bases outside the gene matches.

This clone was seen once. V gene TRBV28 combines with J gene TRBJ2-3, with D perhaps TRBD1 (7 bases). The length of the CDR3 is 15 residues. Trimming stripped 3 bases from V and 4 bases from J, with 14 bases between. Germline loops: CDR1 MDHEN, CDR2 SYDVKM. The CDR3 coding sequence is TGTGCCAGCAGTTTCGTTGGCAGGGGGGCAGATACGCAGTATTTT. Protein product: CASSFVGRGADTQYF.

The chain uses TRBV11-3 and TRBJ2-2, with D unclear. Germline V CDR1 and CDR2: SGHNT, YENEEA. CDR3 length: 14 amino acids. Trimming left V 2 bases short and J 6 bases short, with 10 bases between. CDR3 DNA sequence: TGTGCCAGCAGCTTAAGCGCGATCGCCGGGGAGCTGTTTTTT. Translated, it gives CASSLSAIAGELFF.

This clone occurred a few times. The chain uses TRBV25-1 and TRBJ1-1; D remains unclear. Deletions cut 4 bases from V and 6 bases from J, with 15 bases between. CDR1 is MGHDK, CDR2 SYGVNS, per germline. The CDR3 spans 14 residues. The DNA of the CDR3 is TGTGCCAGCAGTGGCCTCGAGAGTCTAGCTGAAGCTTTCTTT. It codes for CASSGLESLAEAFF.